This passage covers 10 T cell receptor beta chains from one sample sequenced in a study of T cell responses to AZD1222 COVID-19 vaccine. Profiled with immunoSEQ multiplex PCR; TCRdb holds only in-frame clones, not every one. There are approximately 150,000 clones in the sample; 93% occur only once, and around 5.9% lies in the top ten. The specimen comprised peripheral blood, sampled on day 0 of AZD1222 vaccination. These receptor sequences come from an adult in good health.

The chain employs TRBV9 and TRBJ2-7; 7 nucleotides line up with TRBD2. From germline, CDR1 is SGDLS and CDR2 YYNGEE. The length of the CDR3 is 13 residues. The V segment lost 2 bases and the J segment 5 bases; nucleotides outside the gene matches: 4. The chain's CDR3 is CASSVSGTDEQYF. In DNA, the CDR3 is TGTGCCAGCAGCGTGAGCGGGACGGACGAGCAGTACTTC.

V and J are TRBV7-8 and TRBJ2-7, with D uncertain. The CDR3 contains 12 residues. V was trimmed by 3 bases and J by 3 bases, leaving 6 bases between them. The germline gives CDR1 SGHVS, CDR2 FQNEAQ. The CDR3 is CASSFRDYEQYF. In DNA, the CDR3 is TGTGCCAGCAGCTTTCGTGACTACGAGCAGTACTTC.

The V gene is TRBV3-1 (or the pseudogene TRBV3-2), the J gene TRBJ2-7; D is perhaps TRBD2 (6 bases). The CDR3 extends over 13 amino acids. V lost 7 bases to trimming and J lost 0 bases, with 10 bases between them. Germline V gene data show CDR1 as LGHDT and CDR2 as YNNKEL (reference sequence). In nucleotides, the CDR3 is TGTGCCAGCACCCGGGGGAGCTCCTACGAGCAGTACTTC. Translating it yields CASTRGSSYEQYF.

This rearrangement joins TRBV27 to TRBJ2-1; 9 positions match TRBD2. The CDR3 is 15 residues long. The germline gives CDR1 MNHEY, CDR2 SMNVEV (reference sequence). V trimming: 3 bases; J trimming: 3 bases; junction bases outside the gene matches: 3. CDR3 amino acids: CASSFLAGSYNEQFF. In nucleotides, the CDR3 is TGTGCCAGCAGTTTTCTAGCGGGAAGCTACAATGAGCAGTTCTTC.

The V and J genes are TRBV6-5 and TRBJ1-5; the D is unclear. Trimming stripped 2 bases from V and 1 base from J, with 12 bases between. This CDR3 region has 16 residues. In germline, CDR1 is MNHEY, CDR2 SVGAGI. The CDR3 here is CASSYGPHESNQPQHF. The CDR3 coding sequence is TGTGCCAGCAGTTACGGTCCCCACGAGAGCAATCAGCCCCAGCATTTT.

J is TRBJ2-7 and V is TRBV5-6; D is unclear. The CDR3 contains 14 residues. The ends were cut back, 1 base at V and 0 bases at J, with 8 bases in the middle. CDR1 and CDR2 (germline): SGHDT, YYEEEE. The CDR3 DNA follows: TGTGCCAGCAGCTTGTGGTACAGCTCCTACGAGCAGTACTTC. The encoded protein is CASSLWYSSYEQYF.

The chain has TRBV18 and TRBJ2-7, with D possibly being TRBD1 (6 bases). CDR1 is KGHSH, CDR2 LQKENI, per germline. This CDR3 is built from 16 residues. Trimming left V 2 bases short and J 4 bases short, with 18 bases between. The DNA of the CDR3 is TGTGCCAGCTCACCATCGATTGGGGGCAATAGGTACGAGCAGTACTTC. Translation gives CASSPSIGGNRYEQYF.

J is TRBJ1-5 and V is TRBV6-5, with D tentatively TRBD1 (6 bases). CDR1 MNHEY and CDR2 SVGAGI come from the germline V gene. The CDR3 contains 13 residues. V gave up 6 bases and J gave up 5 bases, with 11 bases separating them. The CDR3 DNA is TGTGCCAGCAGCCCGACAGGCTATCAGCCCCAGCATTTT. This codes for CASSPTGYQPQHF.

V gene TRBV20-1 combines with J gene TRBJ2-1; D possibly matches TRBD1 or TRBD2 (5 bases each). The CDR3 has 15 amino acids. Trimming took 5 bases from V and 0 from J, leaving 14 bases between them. Germline loops: CDR1 DFQATT, CDR2 SNEGSKA (reference sequence). DNA for the CDR3: TGCAGTGCTCGTGGGGGTCCTAGCTCCTACAATGAGCAGTTCTTC. This sequence encodes CSARGGPSSYNEQFF.

CDR3 amino acids: CASSQGTTGYTF. For the CDR3, the DNA is TGTGCCAGCAGCCAAGGGACAACCGGCTACACCTTC. The chain carries TRBV13 and TRBJ1-2, with D perhaps matching TRBD1 (6 bases). Trimming took off 5 bases at V and 8 bases at J, with 12 bases between the two ends. The CDR3 consists of 12 residues. Germline V gives CDR1 PRHDT, CDR2 FYEKMQ (reference sequence). The full variable domain, rest sourced from reference TRBV13 and TRBJ1-2, is AAGVIQSPRHLIKEKRETATLKCYPIPRHDTVYWYQQGPGQDPQFLISFYEKMQSDKGSIPDRFSAQQFSDYHSELNMSSLELGDSALYFCASSQGTTGYTFGSGTRLTVV.